The clone carrying this T cell receptor (beta chain) has only a few counts. Its antigen is as yet unknown. The data originate from a study of beta chain features in type 1 diabetes. Study as a whole: Summed over all samples, the examined sorted cells came to about 110 million.

Study-wide results and limits: People with Type 1 diabetes carried modestly yet significantly shorter TCRB CDR3s in all four CD4+ subsets.

Isolated RNA was reverse transcribed in full, so expressed TCRB transcripts were sequenced. Clones were read by immunoSEQ multiplex PCR, and TCRdb kept only the in-frame ones, dropping some. Among 500,000 to 850,000 clones listed, roughly an eighth were seen once. V was shortened by 1 base and J by 14 bases, with 12 bases between the two germline ends. Germline V lookup: CDR1 PRHDT, CDR2 FYEKMQ (reference sequence). This CDR3 region has 13 residues. The specimen was naive CD4+ T cells from blood. The chain joins TRBV13 to TRBJ1-6, with D unresolved. This receptor was identified in a man aged 18 to 29 with type 1 diabetes. DNA for the CDR3: TGTGCCAGCAGCTTAGAAACGGGGATCTCCCTCCACTTT. This encodes CASSLETGISLHF.